These 20 T cell receptor beta chains originate from one sample sequenced in a study of shared clonotypes between healthy human individuals (dated by TCRdb to 2018 to 2020). CD8 naive samples consisted of CD45RO-negative cells that were positively selected for CCR7, yielding a CD45RA+CCR7+ population without TemRA cells. Library preparation employed the immunoSEQ multiplex PCR assay. TCRdb provides this immuneACCESS table in a form limited to in-frame rearrangements. Some clones are lacking; in checked studies, under half of them reflect an unresolved V gene, and why the rest are absent is not known. The sample table shows millions of clones, and approximately 95% are seen once. The ten largest clones add up to about 1.1% of the sample. Sequenced sample: naive CD8+ T cells sorted from blood. The cell subset or site tag for this specimen amounts to: CD45RA+CCR7+. All receptors derive from a man in his late teens or twenties in good health.

The chain employs TRBV4-2 and TRBJ1-2, with TRBD1 identical over 8 bases. Looked up from germline, CDR1 is LGHNA and CDR2 is YNFKEQ. The CDR3 is 13 residues long. The V segment lost 4 bases and the J segment 5 bases; nucleotides outside the gene matches: 3. The CDR3 region is CASSPYRGYGYTF. DNA for the CDR3: TGTGCCAGCAGCCCGTACAGGGGGTATGGCTACACCTTC.

The V and J genes are TRBV6-5 and TRBJ2-7, with D possibly matching TRBD2 (6 bases). Trimming left V 4 bases short and J 7 bases short, with 17 bases between. The CDR3 runs 14 residues. Looked up from germline, CDR1 is MNHEY and CDR2 is SVGAGI. The CDR3 region has the DNA TGTGCCAGCAGTTCCCCGTCAGTGGAGGGGGAGCAGTACTTC. Amino acid sequence: CASSSPSVEGEQYF.

V usage is TRBV11-2 and J usage is TRBJ2-7; D assignment may be TRBD1 or TRBD2 (6 bases each). Trimming stripped 7 bases from V and 3 bases from J, with 16 bases between. Germline V gene data show CDR1 as SGHAT and CDR2 as FQNNGV. This CDR3 is built from 14 residues. In nucleotides, the CDR3 is TGTGCCAGCACACTAGCCCTGACAGGCTACGAGCAGTACTTC. This encodes CASTLALTGYEQYF. The full variable domain, its missing parts supplied by reference TRBV11-2 and TRBJ2-7, is EAGVAQSPRYKIIEKRQSVAFWCNPISGHATLYWYQQILGQGPKLLIQFQNNGVVDDSQLPKDRFSAERLKGVDSTLKIQPAKLEDSAVYLCASTLALTGYEQYFGPGTRLTVT.

V usage is TRBV19 and J usage is TRBJ1-1; tentative D call: TRBD1 (5 bases). The CDR3 runs 13 residues. Per germline, CDR1 LNHDA and CDR2 SQIVND (reference sequence). Deletions cut 1 base from V and 7 bases from J, with 10 bases between. The CDR3 DNA reads TGTGCCAGTAGTATAGGGGCAGGGTTTGAAGCTTTCTTT. Its protein product is CASSIGAGFEAFF.

The chain combines TRBV7-6 with TRBJ1-6; possible D gene TRBD1, 6 bases. This CDR3 has 15 amino acids. The germline V gene has CDR1 SGHVS and CDR2 FNYEAQ. V lost 0 bases and J lost 10, with 13 bases in between. The CDR3 here is CASSLAGGPGSPLHF. DNA for the CDR3: TGTGCCAGCAGCTTAGCGGGGGGGCCGGGATCACCCCTCCACTTT.

This chain uses TRBV4-1 with TRBJ2-1, with D possibly matching TRBD2 (6 bases). Germline lookup yields CDR1 MGHRA and CDR2 YSYEKL. V lost 3 bases and J 4 bases, leaving 16 bases between the germline ends. The length of the CDR3 is 16 residues. The CDR3 DNA sequence: TGCGCCAGCAGCCAGGAAGCGGGCTCTGGATACAATGAGCAGTTCTTC. Translated, it gives CASSQEAGSGYNEQFF.

Comment on this clone: Other nucleotide sequences from this sample produce the same CDR3. The rearrangement uses TRBV5-6 and TRBJ2-7; perhaps TRBD2 as D (5 bases). V lost 2 bases, J lost 1 base, and 7 bases lay in between. Germline loops: CDR1 SGHDT, CDR2 YYEEEE. CDR3 length: 13 amino acids. CDR3: CASSFRGSYEQYF. As DNA, the CDR3 is TGTGCCAGCAGCTTTCGAGGGTCCTACGAGCAGTACTTC.

V gene TRBV6-5 combines with J gene TRBJ1-2, with unresolved D. Germline-derived CDR1 and CDR2 are MNHEY and SVGAGI. The CDR3 sequence is 11 residues long. The V gene lost 10 bases and the J gene lost 4 bases, with 10 bases spanning the gap. The CDR3 loop reads CATLVLYGYTF. The CDR3 DNA reads as TGTGCCACCCTGGTCCTCTATGGCTACACCTTC.

This chain joins TRBV28 and TRBJ2-3; D might be TRBD1 (6 bases). The CDR3 loop spans 13 amino acids. V was shortened by 2 bases and J by 6 bases, with 9 bases between the two germline ends. The germline V gene encodes CDR1 MDHEN and CDR2 SYDVKM. CDR3 coding DNA: TGTGCCAGCAGTTTAGGACAGCCGGATACGCAGTATTTT. It yields the protein CASSLGQPDTQYF.

The chain has TRBV7-4 and TRBJ2-3; 8 bases line up with TRBD2. This CDR3 region has 16 residues. Looked up from germline, CDR1 is SGHVT and CDR2 is SQSDAQ. The V gene end was trimmed by 1 base and the J gene end by 4 bases; junction bases not matched to a gene: 7. CDR3 nucleotides: TGTGCCAGCAGCTTAGTATTACTAGCGGATGCAGATACGCAGTATTTT. Translated: CASSLVLLADADTQYF.

J is TRBJ2-1 and V is TRBV4-1; possible D gene TRBD2, 6 bases. Trimming left V 1 base short and J 7 bases short, with 14 bases between. Germline values: CDR1 MGHRA, CDR2 YSYEKL. There are 15 residues in the CDR3. The CDR3 nucleotides are TGCGCCAGCAGCCAAGTAGCGGAACCTAGGAATGAGCAGTTCTTC. It is translated as CASSQVAEPRNEQFF.

CDR3 protein: CASSSHDDPFSWGNIQYF. As DNA, the CDR3 is TGTGCCAGCAGCTCCCATGATGATCCGTTTTCATGGGGAAACATTCAGTACTTC. V gene TRBV7-4 combines with J gene TRBJ2-4; D remains ambiguous. CDR1 SGHVT and CDR2 SQSDAQ come from the germline V gene. V lost 4 bases and J 6 bases, leaving 25 bases between the germline ends. The CDR3 totals 18 residues.

The chain joins TRBV13 to TRBJ2-7, with D perhaps TRBD2 (5 bases). The germline CDR1 and CDR2 sequences are PRHDT and FYEKMQ (reference sequence). CDR3 length: 15 amino acids. V was clipped by 3 bases and J by 3 bases, with 15 bases between them. This chain's CDR3 is CASSLGAGGNYEQYF. The CDR3 DNA reads as TGTGCCAGCAGCTTGGGCGCAGGAGGAAACTACGAGCAGTACTTC.

The chain employs TRBV7-9 and TRBJ2-2; TRBD1 or TRBD2 may be the D gene (5 bases each). Trimming left V 0 bases short and J 1 base short, with 9 bases between. Germline CDR1 reads SEHNR; CDR2 reads FQNEAQ (reference sequence). This CDR3 has 16 amino acids. CDR3 protein: CASSLAVGENTGELFF. The DNA for the CDR3 is TGTGCCAGCAGCTTAGCGGTGGGGGAGAACACCGGGGAGCTGTTTTTT.

In its sample, this clone was seen once. This chain links TRBV7-9 with TRBJ1-1; 11 bases align to TRBD1. The CDR3 contains 17 residues. The germline CDR1 and CDR2 sequences are SEHNR and FQNEAQ (reference sequence). Trimming at V came to 1 base and at J to 4 bases, leaving 8 bases not matched to a gene. The CDR3 DNA reads TGTGCCAGCAGCTTAGAGGGACAGGGGGTATCCCGCACTGAAGCTTTCTTT. It is translated as CASSLEGQGVSRTEAFF. Variable domain in full (rest from reference TRBV7-9 and TRBJ1-1): DTGVSQNPRHKITKRGQNVTFRCDPISEHNRLYWYRQTLGQGPEFLTYFQNEAQLEKSRLLSDRFSAERPKGSFSTLEIQRTEQGDSAMYLCASSLEGQGVSRTEAFFGQGTRLTVV.

Remarks on this clone: Germline is not matched at one junction end, which may reflect a read error. This chain connects TRBV5-5 to TRBJ2-7; D gene uncertain. Germline V gene data show CDR1 as SGHKS and CDR2 as YYEKEE (reference sequence). The CDR3 runs to 13 residues. Here the CDR3 DNA reads TGTGCCAGCAACTTGAAGGGCCCTAACGAGCAGTACTTC. This codes for CASNLKGPNEQYF.

V gene TRBV7-9 combines with J gene TRBJ1-5; 8 bases agree with TRBD1. The CDR3 length is 16 residues. V trimming: 1 base; J trimming: 0 bases; junction bases outside the gene matches: 2. Germline lookup yields CDR1 SEHNR and CDR2 FQNEAQ (reference sequence). CDR3 in amino acids: CASSLEDRGSNQPQHF. Here the CDR3 DNA reads TGTGCCAGCAGCTTAGAAGACAGGGGTAGCAATCAGCCCCAGCATTTT.

This clone showed up just once. This CDR3 is CASSQESGPRAKNIQYF. CDR3 nucleotides: TGCGCCAGCAGCCAAGAGTCAGGCCCTCGAGCCAAAAACATTCAGTACTTC. V gene TRBV4-3 combines with J gene TRBJ2-4; D gene ambiguous. The V end was cut by 0 bases, the J end by 0 bases, with 12 bases between. This CDR3 region has 17 residues. Germline loops: CDR1 LGHNA, CDR2 YSLEER.

This chain connects TRBV2 to TRBJ2-1; 10 nucleotides align to TRBD1. Germline trimming cut 5 bases from V and 0 bases from J; bases unmatched to any gene: 4. Germline values: CDR1 SNHLY, CDR2 FYNNEI. The CDR3 consists of 16 residues. The chain's CDR3 is CASSTRTGGSYNEQFF. The CDR3 DNA reads TGTGCCAGCAGTACCAGGACAGGGGGCTCCTACAATGAGCAGTTCTTC.

To note about this clone: The sample holds other DNA sequences that translate to the same CDR3. The rearrangement uses TRBV28 and TRBJ2-7; tentative D call: TRBD1 (6 bases). V lost 8 bases and J 2 bases, leaving 10 bases between the germline ends. Per the germline V gene, CDR1 is MDHEN and CDR2 is SYDVKM. The CDR3 loop spans 12 amino acids. The CDR3 is CASGQGTYEQYF. The CDR3 nucleotides read TGTGCCAGCGGCCAGGGGACCTACGAGCAGTACTTC. The whole variable domain, filled in from reference TRBV28 and TRBJ2-7, reads DVKVTQSSRYLVKRTGEKVFLECVQDMDHENMFWYRQDPGLGLRLIYFSYDVKMKEKGDIPEGYSVSREKKERFSLILESASTNQTSMYLCASGQGTYEQYFGPGTRLTVT.